The 8 T cell receptor beta chains listed next were all sequenced from one sample in a study of CXCR3-negative and CXCR3-positive naive CD8 T cells. Whole-study results and caveats: CXCR3-expressing naive cells carried TRB CDR3s more hydrophobic than those of CXCR3-negative naive cells.

Antigens of these TCRs are unknown. Preparation of TRB cDNA libraries relied on 5' RACE carrying UMI labels. TCRdb reprocessed the 5' RACE reads; each CDR3 protein has one entry and no DNA is given. This listing includes some 150,000 distinct CDR3 sequences. What was sequenced was naive CXCR3+ CD8+ T cells from blood. The subset here: CD45RO-CCR7+CD27+CD95- naive CD8+ T cells expressing CXCR3 (TNR3+). The receptors derive from a human donor in good health. Some clones in this sample may be carry-over from other donors' samples.

The V and J genes are TRBV4-2 and TRBJ2-1. CDR1 LGHNA and CDR2 YNFKEQ come from the germline V gene. The CDR3 extends over 14 amino acids. The CDR3 region is CASSQVLEHNEQFF.

This chain uses TRBV20-1 with TRBJ2-7. The V gene's germline CDR1 is DFQATT and CDR2 SNEGSKA (reference sequence). CDR3 length equals 14 residues. The CDR3 here is CSATSVQKTYEQYF.

The CDR3 here is CASSLSGTGANVLTF. The chain uses TRBV28 and TRBJ2-6; with no DNA, the TCRdb D assignment of TRBD1 cannot be verified. Germline lookup yields CDR1 MDHEN and CDR2 SYDVKM. The CDR3 is 15 amino acids.

The chain links TRBV9 to TRBJ2-1; without DNA, the TCRdb call of TRBD1 cannot be checked. The CDR3 runs 14 residues. The germline CDR1 and CDR2 sequences are SGDLS and YYNGEE. CDR3 residues: CASSVASRVNEQFF.

V usage is TRBV20-1 and J usage is TRBJ1-2. Per the germline V gene, CDR1 is DFQATT and CDR2 is SNEGSKA (reference sequence). The length of the CDR3 is 13 residues. CDR3 region: CSAYYAEDYGYTF.

The rearrangement links TRBV7-3 to TRBJ2-1. The germline CDR1 and CDR2 sequences are SGHTA and FQGTGA. The CDR3 covers 15 residues. The CDR3 spells CASSFDEGSYNEQFF.

The V gene is TRBV5-1, the J gene TRBJ2-1; TCRdb's D call, TRBD2, is unchecked because there is no DNA. The CDR3 runs 15 residues. Per the germline V gene, CDR1 is SGHRS and CDR2 is YFSETQ. CDR3 amino acids: CASSLATTSYNEQFF.

The chain joins TRBV19 to TRBJ2-1; TCRdb calls TRBD2, which cannot be checked without DNA. Germline V CDR1 and CDR2: LNHDA, SQIVND (reference sequence). The CDR3 length is 17 residues. The CDR3 protein is CASSIGLGPVTYNEQFF.